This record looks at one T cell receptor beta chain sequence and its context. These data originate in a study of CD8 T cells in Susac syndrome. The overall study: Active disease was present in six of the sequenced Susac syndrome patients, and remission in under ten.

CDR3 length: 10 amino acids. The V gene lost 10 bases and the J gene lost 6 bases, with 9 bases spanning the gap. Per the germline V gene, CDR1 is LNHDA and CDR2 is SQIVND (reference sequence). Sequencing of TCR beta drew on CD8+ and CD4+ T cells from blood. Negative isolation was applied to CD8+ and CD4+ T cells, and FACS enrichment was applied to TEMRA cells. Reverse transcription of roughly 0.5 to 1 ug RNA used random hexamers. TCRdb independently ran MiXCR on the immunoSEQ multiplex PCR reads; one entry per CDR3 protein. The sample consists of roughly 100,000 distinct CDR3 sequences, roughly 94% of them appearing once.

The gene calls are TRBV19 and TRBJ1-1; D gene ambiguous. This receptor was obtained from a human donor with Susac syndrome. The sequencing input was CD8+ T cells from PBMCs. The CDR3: CATKAAEAFF. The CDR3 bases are TGTGCCACTAAAGCGGCTGAAGCTTTCTTT.